Each of the 8 T cell receptor beta chains below was sequenced from the same sample in a study of Graves' ophthalmopathy and Graves' hyperthyroidism. Using RNA transcripts, the TCR beta CDR3 regions were amplified. HTBI primers served in a first-round RT-PCR, which a second-round multiplex PCR followed. TCRdb analysed the multiplex PCR reads with MiXCR anew, one entry per CDR3 protein. This table holds some 1.1 million distinct CDR3 sequences, about 40% found once. What was sequenced was peripheral blood or thyroid tissue (not recorded which). Every receptor here comes from an adult man with Graves' hyperthyroidism.

For the CDR3, the DNA is TGTGCCAGTAGTAGATACCGGACAGGGGGGACGGTTTCTGGGCAGCCCCAGCATTTT. Translated: CASSRYRTGGTVSGQPQHF. This chain links TRBV19 with TRBJ1-5, with 10 bases identical to TRBD1. Germline CDR1 is LNHDA and CDR2 is SQIVND (reference sequence). Unmatched junction bases numbered 19, after V lost 4 bases and J lost 7 bases. The CDR3 loop spans 19 amino acids.

This clonotype was picked up many times. J is TRBJ1-1 and V is TRBV7-9; TRBD1 aligns across 11 bases. Looked up from germline, CDR1 is SEHNR and CDR2 is FQNEAQ (reference sequence). The J segment lost 1 base and the V segment lost 1 base, leaving 11 bases of the junction unmatched. This CDR3 has 19 residues. Written as DNA, the CDR3 is TGTGCCAGCAGCTTAGTGCCGGGACAGGGGGTACCTAAGAACACTGAAGCTTTCTTT. This codes for CASSLVPGQGVPKNTEAFF. The full variable domain, in which reference TRBV7-9 and TRBJ1-1 provide the parts outside the CDR3, is DTGVSQNPRHKITKRGQNVTFRCDPISEHNRLYWYRQTLGQGPEFLTYFQNEAQLEKSRLLSDRFSAERPKGSFSTLEIQRTEQGDSAMYLCASSLVPGQGVPKNTEAFFGQGTRLTVV.

A remark on this clonotype: A much larger clone differs from this one at a single base, so this may be a read error. The CDR3 carries no conserved terminal phenylalanine or tryptophan, so it likely arises from a read error. The rearrangement joins TRBV20-1 to TRBJ1-2; 7 bases agree with TRBD1. V lost 1 base, J lost 0 bases, and 11 bases stayed unmatched. This CDR3 has 17 residues. Germline CDR1 reads DFQATT; CDR2 reads SNEGSKA (reference sequence). CDR3 amino acids: CSARVRDSLDTNYGYTV. DNA for the CDR3: TGCAGTGCTAGAGTCAGGGACAGCCTTGATACTAACTATGGCTACACCGTC.

This clonotype was recorded a few times. The genes are TRBV4-1 and TRBJ2-7; unclear D gene. The V and J ends lost 0 bases and 3 bases respectively, with 6 bases between them. CDR1 MGHRA and CDR2 YSYEKL come from the germline V gene. This CDR3 has 13 residues. CDR3 sequence reads: CASSQEVFYEQYF. CDR3 nucleotides: TGCGCCAGCAGCCAAGAGGTCTTCTACGAGCAGTACTTC.

This clonotype was counted at least ten times. V usage is TRBV12-3 or TRBV12-4 and J usage is TRBJ1-3; no reliable D call. The CDR3 spans 14 residues. In nucleotides, the CDR3 is TGTGGCCAGTCCGTGGGGAGCTCTGGAAACACCATATATTTT. Its protein is CGQSVGSSGNTIYF.

This clonotype has a handful of counts. This sequence joins TRBV12-3 or TRBV12-4 and TRBJ1-6; a weak D match, TRBD1 (5 bases). V gave up 7 bases and J gave up 6 bases, with 28 bases separating them. The CDR3 extends over 19 amino acids. CDR3 bases: TGTGCCAGCACAATTGGACAAACGAGGACGGGGTTCGGTAATTCACCCCTCCACTTT. Protein sequence: CASTIGQTRTGFGNSPLHF.

This clonotype was recorded many times. The V call is TRBV7-9, the J call TRBJ1-2; 7 nucleotides align to TRBD1. The germline CDR1 and CDR2 sequences are SEHNR and FQNEAQ (reference sequence). CDR3 length: 16 amino acids. With 6 bases clipped from V and 3 bases from J, the junction kept 13 bases outside the gene matches. The CDR3 reads CASSLLDRMSYYGYTF. The CDR3, as DNA: TGTGCCAGCAGTCTGTTGGACAGGATGAGCTACTATGGCTACACCTTC.

The J gene is TRBJ2-7, the V gene TRBV25-1; D call uncertain. The germline V and J ends were trimmed by 3 bases and 1 base, with 10 bases remaining between them. CDR3 length equals 14 residues. CDR1 and CDR2 (germline): MGHDK, SYGVNS. The CDR3: CASSDEDRSYEQYF. The CDR3 bases are TGTGCCAGCAGTGATGAAGACCGTTCCTACGAGCAGTACTTC.